This T cell receptor (beta chain) was recovered during a study of T cell repertoires in cytomegalovirus infection (dated 2019 in TCRdb). Background on the whole study: Peptide stimulations targeted recently identified HLA-C-restricted CMV epitopes, whose presentation resists viral immunomodulation, together with well-studied HLA-B-restricted epitopes. Because public TCR beta signatures pointed to carriage of CMV infection together with the matching HLA type, the HLA type of each donor mattered for the analysis.

This clonotype has just a few counts. The target of this receptor is not known. No quality values exist for individual bases; no much larger clone is one base distant. Broad study findings and their caveats: In both this cohort and an independent roughly 350-donor cohort, the cumulative frequency of public TCR beta family members distinguished carriers of CMV infection plus the relevant HLA type. The ex vivo response was dominated by HLA-C-restricted CMV-specific TCR beta clonotypes, which also provided the single most frequent clonotype in two of eight donors.

The sample's treatment or condition label is to be understood as: in vitro stimulation with specific CMV peptide epitopes to enrich CMV-specific T cells. TCRdb names Illumina HiSeq 1500 as the instrument used. TCRdb passed the public sequencing reads through fastp at Q25 and MiXCR, retaining productive beta sequences. Rows matching on CDR3 protein sequence are summarized as one entry with the most common DNA and genes. The sample contains about 920,000 distinct CDR3 sequences, around 29% of them found a single time. Around 15% of the sample lies in the top ten. Here V drops 1 base and J drops 0 bases, and the junction holds 4 bases not matched to any gene. For CDR1 and CDR2, the germline V gene lists ENHRY and SYGVKD. The CDR3 contains 17 residues, cysteine and phenylalanine counted. Only the CDR3 portion is preserved as DNA: 51 bases, with reading frame beginning at the first base.

This receptor was taken from a human donor in good health (CMV status not recorded). Some clones in this sample may be carry-over from other donors' samples. Recombination linked TRBV10-3 to TRBJ2-3, with 10 central nucleotides matching TRBD1. Sequences were derived from cultured CD8+ T cells from PBMCs, sampled from culture after CMV antigen stimulation. In nucleotide form, the sequence is TGTGCCATCAGTGAGTGGGACAGGGGATCTAGCACAGATACGCAGTATTTT. It encodes CAISEWDRGSSTDTQYF.